This T cell receptor beta chain was captured in a study of blood T cell repertoires in COVID-19. Original processing methods: Reference gene primer amplification gave nucleated cell count estimates. Profiled with immunoSEQ multiplex PCR; TCRdb holds only in-frame clones, not every one. For V, J and clone size, that table is used; D and trimming come from the DNA. The sample has 130,000 or so clones; 84% are singletons. The study assigned cohorts using participant-reported clinical history. Germline V gene data show CDR1 as SGDLS and CDR2 as YYNGEE. The CDR3 sequence is 14 residues long. Deletions cut 0 bases from V and 4 bases from J, with 10 bases between.

The sample was PBMCs or T cells enriched from blood (not recorded which). The V gene is TRBV9, the J gene TRBJ1-1, with D tentatively TRBD1 (5 bases). This TCR derives from a woman in her forties or fifties with acute COVID-19. This CDR3 is CASSVDQGSTEAFF. The CDR3 DNA sequence: TGTGCCAGCAGCGTAGATCAGGGTTCCACTGAAGCTTTCTTT.